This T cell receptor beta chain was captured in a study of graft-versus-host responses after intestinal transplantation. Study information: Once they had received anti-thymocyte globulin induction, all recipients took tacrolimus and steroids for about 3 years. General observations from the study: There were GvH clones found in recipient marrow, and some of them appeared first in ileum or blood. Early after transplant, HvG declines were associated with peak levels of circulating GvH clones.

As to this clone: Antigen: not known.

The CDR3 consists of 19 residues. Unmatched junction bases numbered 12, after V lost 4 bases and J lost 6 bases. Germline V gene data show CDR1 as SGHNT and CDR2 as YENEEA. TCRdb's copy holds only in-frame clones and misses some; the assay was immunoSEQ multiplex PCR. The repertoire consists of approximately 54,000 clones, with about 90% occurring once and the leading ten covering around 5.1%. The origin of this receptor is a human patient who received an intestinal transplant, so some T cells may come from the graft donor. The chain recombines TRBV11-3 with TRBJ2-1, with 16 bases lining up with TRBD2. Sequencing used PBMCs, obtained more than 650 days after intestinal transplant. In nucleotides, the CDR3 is TGTGCCAGCAGCTGGAGCCCGGGACTAGCGGGGGGGGTCAGCAATGAGCAGTTCTTC. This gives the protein CASSWSPGLAGGVSNEQFF. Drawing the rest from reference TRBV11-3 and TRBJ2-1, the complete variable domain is EAGVVQSPRYKIIEKKQPVAFWCNPISGHNTLYWYLQNLGQGPELLIRYENEEAVDDSQLPKDRFSAERLKGVDSTLKIQPAELGDSAVYLCASSWSPGLAGGVSNEQFFGPGTRLTVL.